Below, 4 T cell receptor beta chains from the same sample are listed, as sequenced in a study of T cell repertoires in cytomegalovirus infection. Antigen specificity for these receptors is unknown. TCRdb analysed the reads with MiXCR anew, one entry per CDR3 protein. The repertoire has fewer than 1,000,000 distinct CDR3 sequences, less than 40% of them found once; the top ten carry about 14%. The starting material was cultured CD8+ T cells from PBMCs, obtained from culture after CMV antigen stimulation. Every receptor here comes from a human donor in good health (CMV status not recorded). Some clones in this sample may be carry-over from other donors' samples.

The chain joins TRBV4-2 to TRBJ2-3; D gene unclear. The V gene's germline CDR1 is LGHNA and CDR2 YNFKEQ. CDR3 length equals 16 residues. The germline V and J ends were trimmed by 0 bases and 3 bases, with 13 bases remaining between them. CDR3 loop: CASSQDRKGATDTQYF. The DNA for the CDR3 is TGTGCCAGCAGCCAAGATCGTAAGGGTGCGACAGATACGCAGTATTTT.

V and J are TRBV27 and TRBJ2-7; D is unresolved. Germline V gene data show CDR1 as MNHEY and CDR2 as SMNVEV (reference sequence). The CDR3 extends over 14 amino acids. Trimming cost V 5 bases and J 2 bases, with 13 bases left between them. CDR3 in amino acids: CASSPRQAPYEQYF. CDR3 nucleotide sequence: TGTGCCAGCAGTCCACGGCAGGCACCCTACGAGCAGTACTTC.

The rearrangement uses TRBV13 and TRBJ2-1; TRBD2 aligns across 15 bases. The J segment lost 9 bases and the V segment lost 5 bases, leaving 8 bases of the junction unmatched. Germline V CDR1 and CDR2: PRHDT, FYEKMQ (reference sequence). CDR3 size: 16 residues. The CDR3 DNA reads TGTGCCAGCAGCCCCGGGACTAGCGGGGGGCAGGGTGAGCAGTTCTTC. Residues: CASSPGTSGGQGEQFF.

The rearrangement links TRBV6-6 to TRBJ2-3; 10 positions match TRBD2. Germline CDR1 and CDR2: MNHNY and SVGAGI (reference sequence). V was clipped by 0 bases and J by 3 bases; unmatched bases: 3. This CDR3 is 16 amino acids long. The CDR3 reads CASSYSLAGMTDTQYF. The DNA for the CDR3 is TGTGCCAGCAGTTACTCACTAGCGGGGATGACAGATACGCAGTATTTT.